A single sample gave rise to the 32 T cell receptor beta chains below, sequenced in a study of T cell changes during pregnancy in multiple sclerosis. Some clones are missing from TCRdb's copy, which holds only in-frame ones; the method was immunoSEQ multiplex PCR. The sample gives 45,000 to 60,000 clones, around 90% of which show up once; 0.61% is in the top ten. Sample: CD4+ T cells from peripheral blood mononuclear cells, taken after pregnancy. Source of these receptors: a female donor in good health, enrolled as a control in a pregnancy study.

In this sample, this clone turned up once. The J gene is TRBJ1-2, the V gene TRBV29-1; 9 bases match TRBD1. The CDR3 spans 12 residues. Germline V gene data show CDR1 as SQVTM and CDR2 as ANQGSEA. V lost 7 bases to trimming and J lost 4 bases; unmatched junction nucleotides: 4. CDR3: CSEQTGGYGYTF. The CDR3 nucleotides are TGCAGCGAACAGACAGGGGGCTATGGCTACACCTTC.

V usage is TRBV2 and J usage is TRBJ2-1, with 9 bases identical to TRBD2. The CDR3 is 15 amino acids. Germline V lookup: CDR1 SNHLY, CDR2 FYNNEI. J was trimmed by 4 bases and V by 1 base; bases with no gene match: 2. This CDR3 reads CASSEEGLAYNEQFF. As DNA, the CDR3 is TGTGCCAGCAGTGAAGAGGGACTAGCTTACAATGAGCAGTTCTTC.

The rearrangement uses TRBV11-2 and TRBJ1-2; 7 nucleotides match TRBD1. The CDR3 is made up of 16 amino acids. J lost 4 bases, V lost 5 bases, and 13 bases had no gene match. The germline CDR1 and CDR2 sequences are SGHAT and FQNNGV. The CDR3 sequence is CASSTSTGVVGYGYTF. The DNA for the CDR3 is TGTGCCAGCAGCACATCTACAGGGGTCGTAGGCTATGGCTACACCTTC.

This clone was counted a single time. The V and J genes are TRBV14 and TRBJ2-1; the match to TRBD2 covers 11 bases. The CDR3 sequence is 16 residues long. Trimming at V came to 6 bases and at J to 4 bases, leaving 8 bases not matched to a gene. Germline CDR1 reads SGHDN; CDR2 reads FVKESK. CDR3: CASSKKIAGGYNEQFF. DNA for the CDR3: TGTGCCAGCAGTAAAAAAATAGCGGGAGGGTACAATGAGCAGTTCTTC.

V is TRBV5-1 and J is TRBJ1-1; D remains unclear. The CDR3 is 15 residues long. V lost 0 bases and J 11 bases, leaving 20 bases between the germline ends. Per germline, CDR1 SGHRS and CDR2 YFSETQ. The CDR3 region is CASSLVQREGQEAFF. CDR3 in DNA: TGCGCCAGCAGCTTGGTACAACGAGAGGGTCAGGAGGCTTTCTTT. Looking up the rest from reference TRBV5-1 and TRBJ1-1 gives the full variable domain: KAGVTQTPRYLIKTRGQQVTLSCSPISGHRSVSWYQQTPGQGLQFLFEYFSETQRNKGNFPGRFSGRQFSNSRSEMNVSTLELGDSALYLCASSLVQREGQEAFFGQGTRLTVV.

V usage is TRBV5-1 and J usage is TRBJ2-5; 7 bases fit TRBD2. The CDR3 contains 15 residues. The V gene end was trimmed by 0 bases and the J gene end by 3 bases; junction bases not matched to a gene: 5. Germline V gives CDR1 SGHRS, CDR2 YFSETQ. The CDR3 here is CASSLAGGREETQYF. CDR3 DNA sequence: TGCGCCAGCAGCTTGGCCGGGGGGAGGGAAGAGACCCAGTACTTC.

The chain couples TRBV28 to TRBJ2-4; TRBD2 is a possible D gene (6 bases). This CDR3 contains 14 residues. The germline V gene has CDR1 MDHEN and CDR2 SYDVKM. Deletions cut 6 bases from V and 0 bases from J, with 9 bases between. CDR3 in amino acids: CASREGLAKNIQYF. The CDR3 coding sequence is TGTGCCAGCAGAGAGGGACTAGCCAAAAACATTCAGTACTTC.

The chain is built from TRBV18 and TRBJ1-6; possibly TRBD1 for D (5 bases). Trimming stripped 6 bases from V and 10 bases from J, with 16 bases between. Germline V gene sequence: CDR1 KGHSH, CDR2 LQKENI. There are 14 residues in the CDR3. The CDR3 region has the DNA TGTGCCAGCTCTAGGACACGAATGGAATCACCCCTCCACTTT. Protein: CASSRTRMESPLHF.

The chain is built from TRBV7-2 and TRBJ1-2; D is ambiguous. Germline V gene data show CDR1 as SGHTA and CDR2 as FQGNSA. Deletions cut 5 bases from V and 1 base from J, with 17 bases between. CDR3 size: 16 residues. This CDR3 is CASSPEVGLLNYGYTF. The DNA of the CDR3 is TGTGCCAGCAGCCCTGAGGTCGGCCTGCTTAACTATGGCTACACCTTC.

This rearrangement joins TRBV4-2 to TRBJ1-1; a weak D match, TRBD1 (5 bases). Trimming removed 3 bases from V and 2 bases from J, with 10 bases in between. The CDR3 sequence is 14 residues long. Per germline, CDR1 LGHNA and CDR2 YNFKEQ. The DNA for the CDR3 is TGTGCCAGCAGCCAGGGCAGGGCCAACACTGAAGCTTTCTTT. Its translation: CASSQGRANTEAFF.

The chain employs TRBV18 and TRBJ2-5; a possible D gene is TRBD2 (5 bases). The ends were cut back, 3 bases at V and 0 bases at J, with 11 bases in the middle. The CDR3 is 15 amino acids. The germline V gene encodes CDR1 KGHSH and CDR2 LQKENI. CDR3 DNA: TGTGCCAGCTCACCGCCCTCGGGGTACCAAGAGACCCAGTACTTC. This translates into CASSPPSGYQETQYF.

This clone was recorded only once. The rearrangement uses TRBV5-5 and TRBJ2-3; maybe TRBD2 (6 bases). This CDR3 is built from 17 residues. V was pared by 4 bases and J by 0 bases, with 18 bases between. Germline V gene lookup returns CDR1 SGHKS and CDR2 YYEKEE (reference sequence). As DNA, the CDR3 is TGTGCCAGCAGCCGCTCCCCGGGGAGCGGGAGCACAGATACGCAGTATTTT. Its translation is CASSRSPGSGSTDTQYF. Looking up the rest from reference TRBV5-5 and TRBJ2-3 gives the full variable domain: DAGVTQSPTHLIKTRGQQVTLRCSPISGHKSVSWYQQVLGQGPQFIFQYYEKEERGRGNFPDRFSARQFPNYSSELNVNALLLGDSALYLCASSRSPGSGSTDTQYFGPGTRLTVL.

The genes are TRBV10-3 and TRBJ2-5; D possibly corresponds to TRBD1 (5 bases). V was pared by 2 bases and J by 2 bases, with 15 bases between. This CDR3 has 16 amino acids. Germline V gives CDR1 ENHRY, CDR2 SYGVKD. DNA for the CDR3: TGTGCCATCAGTGAGATTCAGGGCCTGGGGCAAGAGACCCAGTACTTC. This translates into CAISEIQGLGQETQYF.

The gene calls are TRBV19 and TRBJ2-2; 10 bases map to TRBD1. Germline loops: CDR1 LNHDA, CDR2 SQIVND (reference sequence). The CDR3 has 15 amino acids. V lost 9 bases and J lost 0; bases outside the gene matches: 4. The CDR3 DNA sequence: TGTGCCAGCATGACAGGGGGCGCGAACACCGGGGAGCTGTTTTTT. Encoded protein: CASMTGGANTGELFF.

V gene TRBV6-5 combines with J gene TRBJ1-1; D is uncertain. The CDR3 spans 14 residues. With 5 bases removed from V and 0 bases from J, the gap between germline ends came to 10 bases. CDR1 is MNHEY and CDR2 is SVGAGI in the germline V gene. The CDR3 is CASSPNTLNTEAFF. The CDR3 nucleotides are TGTGCCAGCAGTCCCAACACACTGAACACTGAAGCTTTCTTT.

This chain uses TRBV4-2 with TRBJ2-7, with 12 bases fitting TRBD2. In germline, CDR1 is LGHNA, CDR2 YNFKEQ. V lost 0 bases and J lost 4; bases outside the gene matches: 4. This CDR3 comprises 16 residues. This CDR3 reads CASSQDLAGGRYEQYF. The DNA for the CDR3 is TGTGCCAGCAGCCAAGATCTAGCGGGAGGGCGATACGAGCAGTACTTC.

This rearrangement joins TRBV7-2 to TRBJ1-4; D is unclear. This CDR3 is 14 amino acids long. The germline gives CDR1 SGHTA, CDR2 FQGNSA. V was clipped by 3 bases and J by 3 bases, with 8 bases between them. The CDR3 bases are TGTGCCAGCAGCTTTTTCTACCCTAATGAAAAACTGTTTTTT. This encodes CASSFFYPNEKLFF. The entire variable domain, with the rest obtained from reference TRBV7-2 and TRBJ1-4, is as follows: GAGVSQSPSNKVTEKGKDVELRCDPISGHTALYWYRQSLGQGLEFLIYFQGNSAPDKSGLPSDRFSAERTGGSVSTLTIQRTQQEDSAVYLCASSFFYPNEKLFFGSGTQLSVL.

The genes are TRBV19 and TRBJ1-4; no clear D gene. The germline V gene has CDR1 LNHDA and CDR2 SQIVND (reference sequence). The CDR3 spans 15 residues. Trimming cost V 5 bases and J 9 bases, with 19 bases left between them. CDR3 amino acids: CASSFQGQALKKLFF. The CDR3 DNA sequence: TGTGCCAGTAGTTTCCAAGGCCAGGCTTTGAAAAAACTGTTTTTT.

The chain carries TRBV27 and TRBJ1-2; no clear D gene. Per germline, CDR1 MNHEY and CDR2 SMNVEV (reference sequence). The CDR3 sequence is 15 residues long. V dropped 2 bases and J dropped 1 base, with 11 bases sitting between them. The CDR3 coding sequence is TGTGCCAGCAGTTTAAGGTCCGGGAGTAACTATGGCTACACCTTC. Amino acid sequence: CASSLRSGSNYGYTF.

The DNA for the CDR3 is TGTGCCAGCTCACCCCTCCCGACAGATACGAACACTGAAGCTTTCTTT. Translated: CASSPLPTDTNTEAFF. The chain has TRBV18 and TRBJ1-1; D is possibly TRBD1 (5 bases). CDR3 size: 16 residues. Deletions cut 3 bases from V and 1 base from J, with 15 bases between. Germline lookup yields CDR1 KGHSH and CDR2 LQKENI. Full variable domain (missing parts from reference TRBV18 and TRBJ1-1): NAGVMQNPRHLVRRRGQEARLRCSPMKGHSHVYWYRQLPEEGLKFMVYLQKENIIDESGMPKERFSAEFPKEGPSILRIQQVVRGDSAAYFCASSPLPTDTNTEAFFGQGTRLTVV.

The V gene is TRBV10-3, the J gene TRBJ1-2; 7 positions agree with TRBD1. J was trimmed by 3 bases and V by 2 bases; bases with no gene match: 6. The CDR3 length is 15 residues. CDR1 is ENHRY and CDR2 is SYGVKD in the germline V gene. DNA for the CDR3: TGTGCCATCAGTGAGGGGACAGAAACATACTATGGCTACACCTTC. Its protein is CAISEGTETYYGYTF.

V is TRBV7-8 and J is TRBJ2-7; D is possibly TRBD1 (5 bases). This CDR3 comprises 14 residues. Germline CDR1 SGHVS, CDR2 FQNEAQ. V dropped 6 bases and J dropped 2 bases, with 14 bases sitting between them. The CDR3 here is CASSSRRVTYEQYF. DNA of the CDR3: TGTGCCAGCAGTTCTCGCAGGGTGACCTACGAGCAGTACTTC.

The chain carries TRBV6-1 and TRBJ1-5, with no clear D. This CDR3 comprises 15 residues. Per the germline V gene, CDR1 is MNHNS and CDR2 is SASEGT. V lost 3 bases and J lost 2, with 11 bases in between. Here the CDR3 reads CASSDRVLGNQPQHF. The CDR3 nucleotides are TGTGCCAGCAGTGATCGGGTCTTGGGCAATCAGCCCCAGCATTTT.

This CDR3 is CASHPGQTMGGPYNEQFF. The CDR3 DNA reads TGTGCAAGTCACCCGGGACAAACGATGGGGGGGCCCTACAATGAGCAGTTCTTC. The chain has TRBV12-2 and TRBJ2-1; whether TRBD2, the table's D call, matches the DNA was not checked. TRBV12-2 is a documented pseudogene. The CDR3 is 18 amino acids.

The J gene is TRBJ2-2, the V gene TRBV7-2; 8 nucleotides align to TRBD2. Germline CDR1 SGHTA, CDR2 FQGNSA. CDR3 size: 15 residues. V shed 5 bases and J 4 bases; nucleotides not matched to a gene: 6. CDR3 in amino acids: CASSGAGVSTGELFF. CDR3 nucleotides: TGTGCCAGCAGCGGAGCGGGAGTGAGCACCGGGGAGCTGTTTTTT. The full variable domain, rest sourced from reference TRBV7-2 and TRBJ2-2, is GAGVSQSPSNKVTEKGKDVELRCDPISGHTALYWYRQSLGQGLEFLIYFQGNSAPDKSGLPSDRFSAERTGGSVSTLTIQRTQQEDSAVYLCASSGAGVSTGELFFGEGSRLTVL.

The chain employs TRBV12-2 and TRBJ2-7; the table gives TRBD2 as D, unverified against the DNA. TRBV12-2 is a pseudogene locus. The CDR3 totals 15 residues. The CDR3 region is CASRPGRAAIYEQYF. The DNA for the CDR3 is TGTGCAAGTCGTCCGGGCCGAGCGGCGATCTACGAGCAGTACTTC.

This chain joins TRBV7-2 and TRBJ2-3; 15 nucleotides align to TRBD2. Germline trimming cut 3 bases from V and 5 bases from J; bases unmatched to any gene: 3. This CDR3 is 16 amino acids long. Germline loops: CDR1 SGHTA, CDR2 FQGNSA. The chain's CDR3 is CASSLGLAGGGDTQYF. CDR3 nucleotide sequence: TGTGCCAGCAGCTTGGGACTAGCGGGGGGCGGAGATACGCAGTATTTT.

The chain recombines TRBV14 with TRBJ1-1, with 9 bases that match TRBD1. The CDR3 is 15 residues long. The germline gives CDR1 SGHDN, CDR2 FVKESK. J was trimmed by 1 base and V by 4 bases; bases with no gene match: 4. CDR3 sequence reads: CASSRTQGANTEAFF. CDR3 bases: TGTGCCAGCAGCCGGACACAGGGGGCGAACACTGAAGCTTTCTTT.

The V gene is TRBV15, the J gene TRBJ1-2, with 7 bases that match TRBD1. CDR1 is LNHNV, CDR2 YYDKDF, per germline (reference sequence). The CDR3 is 14 residues long. The V and J ends lost 0 bases and 4 bases, in that order; junction bases with no gene match: 2. The CDR3, as DNA: TGTGCCACCAGCAGAGAACCAGGGGGCTATGGCTACACCTTC. Protein: CATSREPGGYGYTF.

This rearrangement joins TRBV28 to TRBJ1-4; 8 bases are a match to TRBD1. V lost 4 bases, J lost 1 base, and 5 bases stayed unmatched. This CDR3 has 16 amino acids. Germline V gene data show CDR1 as MDHEN and CDR2 as SYDVKM. CDR3 in amino acids: CASSSRTGRTNEKLFF. The CDR3 DNA is TGTGCCAGCAGTTCTAGGACAGGGAGAACTAATGAAAAACTGTTTTTT.

The chain has TRBV5-1 and TRBJ1-2; tentatively, D is TRBD1 (6 bases). V lost 2 bases and J lost 4, with 12 bases in between. Germline CDR1 is SGHRS and CDR2 is YFSETQ. The CDR3 loop spans 14 amino acids. The CDR3, as DNA: TGCGCCAGCAGCTTTGGACAGACGAGCTATGGCTACACCTTC. This translates into CASSFGQTSYGYTF.

The J gene is TRBJ1-2, the V gene TRBV28; 8 bases are a match to TRBD1. The CDR3 is made up of 16 amino acids. Germline V lookup: CDR1 MDHEN, CDR2 SYDVKM. V lost 3 bases to trimming and J lost 2 bases; unmatched junction nucleotides: 8. The CDR3 sequence: CASSLTGAGSNYGYTF. The CDR3 bases are TGTGCCAGCAGTTTGACAGGGGCGGGATCCAACTATGGCTACACCTTC.